A single sample gave rise to the 25 T cell receptor beta chains below, sequenced in a study of CD8+ T cells in alopecia areata. Noted treatment: oral pan-JAK inhibitor, 5-10 mg twice daily. Extraction and reverse transcription of RNA yielded cDNA as the sequencing template. Sequencing used immunoSEQ multiplex PCR; TCRdb keeps in-frame clones, though not all of them. In the table there are more than 90,000 clones, around 50% of which are singletons. Source: CD8+ T cells sorted from blood, taken at week 24, from a patient treated with tofacitinib. The receptors stem from a human donor with alopecia areata.

J is TRBJ1-6 and V is TRBV12-5; perhaps TRBD1 as D (5 bases). Trimming shortened V by 0 bases and J by 7 bases, and 13 bases separated the two germline ends. The CDR3 is made up of 16 amino acids. Germline V gene sequence: CDR1 LGHNT, CDR2 FRNRAP. CDR3 in DNA: TGTGCTAGTGGTTTGGTACCCTCGGGACCAAATTCACCCCTCCACTTT. Translated: CASGLVPSGPNSPLHF.

The V and J genes are TRBV29-1 and TRBJ1-1; 9 bases are a match to TRBD1. After removal of 6 bases from V and 0 bases from J, the junction contained 8 bases not matched to a gene. CDR1 is SQVTM, CDR2 ANQGSEA, per germline. This CDR3 region has 15 residues. CDR3 sequence (DNA): TGCAGCGTCCCCCGTACAGGGGGCTTGAACACTGAAGCTTTCTTT. Encoded protein: CSVPRTGGLNTEAFF.

This chain uses TRBV15 with TRBJ2-1; TRBD1 matches at 10 bases. Germline-derived CDR1 and CDR2 are LNHNV and YYDKDF (reference sequence). With 6 bases clipped from V and 3 bases from J, the junction kept 8 bases outside the gene matches. The CDR3 extends over 16 amino acids. CDR3 nucleotides: TGTGCCACCAGACCCAAGACAGGGGGCGTCTACAATGAGCAGTTCTTC. Translated: CATRPKTGGVYNEQFF.

There are a few counts of this clone. V is TRBV30 and J is TRBJ2-7; TRBD1 aligns across 7 bases. Germline V gene data show CDR1 as GTSNPN and CDR2 as SVGIG (reference sequence). Trimming removed 0 bases from V and 0 bases from J; junction bases left unmatched: 5. The CDR3 runs 15 residues. CDR3 nucleotides: TGTGCCTGGAGTGTGGGTAGGGGGCCCTCCTACGAGCAGTACTTC. Translated, it gives CAWSVGRGPSYEQYF.

This clone was picked up a small number of times. This chain links TRBV9 with TRBJ2-2; the D is unclear. V dropped 0 bases and J dropped 2 bases, with 11 bases sitting between them. This CDR3 has 16 residues. Germline CDR1 and CDR2: SGDLS and YYNGEE. The CDR3 sequence: CASSVARAGNTGELFF. The DNA of the CDR3 is TGTGCCAGCAGCGTAGCCCGGGCAGGTAACACCGGGGAGCTGTTTTTT.

This CDR3 reads CASTSGDRETQYF. CDR3 nucleotide sequence: TGTGCCAGCACCTCCGGAGACCGGGAGACCCAGTACTTC. The chain carries TRBV13 and TRBJ2-5; D unclear. This CDR3 comprises 13 residues. V lost 7 bases, J lost 5 bases, and 14 bases lay in between. CDR1 is PRHDT and CDR2 is FYEKMQ in the germline V gene (reference sequence).

The chain employs TRBV7-9 and TRBJ1-2; tentatively, D is TRBD1 (5 bases). The CDR3 sequence is 13 residues long. The germline CDR1 and CDR2 sequences are SEHNR and FQNEAQ (reference sequence). The V end lost 5 bases, the J end lost 4 bases, and 11 bases lay between the germline ends. The CDR3 DNA sequence: TGTGCCAGCAGCCCCGAGACAGCCTATGGCTACACCTTC. Translated: CASSPETAYGYTF. The variable domain in full, completed from reference TRBV7-9 and TRBJ1-2, reads DTGVSQNPRHKITKRGQNVTFRCDPISEHNRLYWYRQTLGQGPEFLTYFQNEAQLEKSRLLSDRFSAERPKGSFSTLEIQRTEQGDSAMYLCASSPETAYGYTFGSGTRLTVV.

This clone has more than one count but fewer than ten. Here the CDR3 reads CASSLGDRDTGELFF. In DNA, the CDR3 is TGTGCCAGCAGCCTGGGGGACAGGGACACCGGGGAGCTGTTTTTT. The rearrangement joins TRBV4-2 to TRBJ2-2; 9 bases fit TRBD1. Germline V gene sequence: CDR1 LGHNA, CDR2 YNFKEQ. With 4 bases clipped from V and 3 bases from J, the junction kept 3 bases outside the gene matches. This CDR3 comprises 15 residues.

This clone appeared a few times. The chain combines TRBV6-6 with TRBJ2-5; D is uncertain. This CDR3 has 11 residues. V lost 7 bases, J lost 5 bases, and 8 bases lay in between. Per germline, CDR1 MNHNY and CDR2 SVGAGI (reference sequence). The CDR3 nucleotides read TGTGCCAGCATAGTAGGGGAGACCCAGTACTTC. As protein: CASIVGETQYF.

The J gene is TRBJ2-7, the V gene TRBV30; D possibly matches TRBD1 or TRBD2 (6 bases each). The CDR3 contains 13 residues. Trimming pared 2 bases from V and 7 bases from J, leaving 15 bases between. Per germline, CDR1 GTSNPN and CDR2 SVGIG (reference sequence). CDR3 sequence (DNA): TGTGCCTGGAGTTGGTTGGGGGCGGGGGAGCAGTACTTC. Encoded protein: CAWSWLGAGEQYF.

This clone showed up just a few times. Within the sample, other DNA sequences also encode this same CDR3. This rearrangement joins TRBV9 to TRBJ2-7; D may be TRBD1 or TRBD2 (5 bases each). The CDR3 spans 16 residues. In germline, CDR1 is SGDLS, CDR2 YYNGEE. The germline V and J ends were trimmed by 0 bases and 2 bases, with 15 bases remaining between them. This chain's CDR3 is CASSVDGGADAYEQYF. CDR3 DNA sequence: TGTGCCAGCAGCGTAGATGGGGGAGCGGACGCCTACGAGCAGTACTTC.

The chain couples TRBV6-1 to TRBJ1-5, with a tentative D call TRBD1 (6 bases). In germline, CDR1 is MNHNS, CDR2 SASEGT. The CDR3 runs 16 residues. The V end lost 1 base, the J end lost 4 bases, and 14 bases lay between the germline ends. CDR3 in amino acids: CASSEEEGVGNQPQHF. CDR3 DNA sequence: TGTGCCAGCAGTGAAGAGGAGGGGGTTGGGAATCAGCCCCAGCATTTT.

A note on this clone: Other nucleotide sequences from this sample produce the same CDR3. CDR3 sequence: CSVEDQSSMADTQYF. DNA of the CDR3: TGCAGCGTTGAAGATCAGTCTAGCATGGCAGATACGCAGTATTTT. The chain carries TRBV29-1 and TRBJ2-3, with a weak D call TRBD2 (5 bases). The CDR3 extends over 15 amino acids. Germline V lookup: CDR1 SQVTM, CDR2 ANQGSEA. V lost 0 bases and J 4 bases, leaving 14 bases between the germline ends.

In this sample, this clone turned up a few times. This chain uses TRBV5-4 with TRBJ2-7; possibly TRBD1 for D (6 bases). Germline V lookup: CDR1 SGHNT, CDR2 YYREEE (reference sequence). CDR3 size: 13 residues. V was trimmed by 4 bases and J by 0 bases, leaving 8 bases between them. Here the CDR3 DNA reads TGTGCCAGCAGCCGGGACACCTCCTACGAGCAGTACTTC. Translated, it gives CASSRDTSYEQYF.

This clone occurred once. The V call is TRBV13, the J call TRBJ2-1, with 8 bases matching TRBD1. Germline V CDR1 and CDR2: PRHDT, FYEKMQ (reference sequence). With V trimmed by 8 bases and J by 0 bases, 0 bases remained unmatched. The CDR3 consists of 13 residues. The chain's CDR3 is CASGQGSYNEQFF. In nucleotides, the CDR3 is TGTGCCAGCGGACAGGGCTCCTACAATGAGCAGTTCTTC.

In this sample, this clone turned up a few times. The chain links TRBV7-3 to TRBJ1-1; no clear D gene. In germline, CDR1 is SGHTA, CDR2 FQGTGA. The CDR3 contains 13 residues. V dropped 1 base and J dropped 1 base, with 4 bases sitting between them. CDR3 in amino acids: CASSLRGNTEAFF. DNA of the CDR3: TGTGCCAGCAGCTTAAGAGGGAACACTGAAGCTTTCTTT. The entire variable domain, with the rest obtained from reference TRBV7-3 and TRBJ1-1, is as follows: GAGVSQTPSNKVTEKGKYVELRCDPISGHTALYWYRQSLGQGPEFLIYFQGTGAADDSGLPNDRFFAVRPEGSVSTLKIQRTERGDSAVYLCASSLRGNTEAFFGQGTRLTVV.

This rearrangement joins TRBV6-5 to TRBJ2-3; D is unresolved. V dropped 1 base and J dropped 4 bases, with 9 bases sitting between them. The germline gives CDR1 MNHEY, CDR2 SVGAGI. CDR3 length: 14 amino acids. The CDR3 spells CASSYLAGADTQYF. The CDR3 DNA reads as TGTGCCAGCAGTTACTTAGCAGGCGCAGATACGCAGTATTTT.

The rearrangement links TRBV19 to TRBJ2-7; possible D gene TRBD2, 5 bases. V lost 5 bases and J 0 bases, leaving 11 bases between the germline ends. Germline V gene lookup returns CDR1 LNHDA and CDR2 SQIVND (reference sequence). This CDR3 comprises 14 residues. CDR3 DNA sequence: TGTGCCAGTAGTTTCCGGGATTCCTCCTACGAGCAGTACTTC. This encodes CASSFRDSSYEQYF.

CDR3 DNA: TGTGCCTGGAGTGCTTTTGGGAGCAATCAGCCCCAGCATTTT. Amino acids: CAWSAFGSNQPQHF. The genes are TRBV30 and TRBJ1-5; D is ambiguous. Per germline, CDR1 GTSNPN and CDR2 SVGIG (reference sequence). The CDR3 loop spans 14 amino acids. With 1 base removed from V and 1 base from J, the gap between germline ends came to 8 bases.

The chain links TRBV4-1 to TRBJ2-1; D is unresolved. The CDR3 has 13 residues. Looked up from germline, CDR1 is MGHRA and CDR2 is YSYEKL. The V gene lost 4 bases and the J gene lost 6 bases, with 10 bases spanning the gap. CDR3 sequence reads: CASSRDVSNEQFF. DNA of the CDR3: TGCGCCAGCAGCCGGGATGTAAGCAATGAGCAGTTCTTC.

The chain employs TRBV7-3 and TRBJ2-1; tentative D call: TRBD1 (6 bases). Trimming removed 1 base from V and 8 bases from J, with 15 bases in between. This CDR3 region has 15 residues. CDR1 is SGHTA and CDR2 is FQGTGA in the germline V gene. Written as DNA, the CDR3 is TGTGCCAGCAGCTTAAGGCAGGGGTTGAAGGATGAGCAGTTCTTC. The encoded protein is CASSLRQGLKDEQFF. Variable domain in full (rest from reference TRBV7-3 and TRBJ2-1): GAGVSQTPSNKVTEKGKYVELRCDPISGHTALYWYRQSLGQGPEFLIYFQGTGAADDSGLPNDRFFAVRPEGSVSTLKIQRTERGDSAVYLCASSLRQGLKDEQFFGPGTRLTVL.

The table lists this clone with a few counts. This chain connects TRBV11-2 to TRBJ1-5, with 9 bases aligning to TRBD1. CDR3 length equals 17 residues. The V and J ends lost 0 bases and 7 bases, in that order; junction bases with no gene match: 10. The germline V gene encodes CDR1 SGHAT and CDR2 FQNNGV. The CDR3 loop is CASSLDPFYRGQQPQHF. CDR3 nucleotides: TGTGCCAGCAGCTTAGATCCGTTTTACAGGGGGCAACAGCCCCAGCATTTT.

This clone has a handful of counts. The gene calls are TRBV27 and TRBJ1-5, with TRBD1 matching over 7 bases. The germline V gene has CDR1 MNHEY and CDR2 SMNVEV (reference sequence). J gave up 2 bases and V 5 bases, and 0 bases lay outside the gene matches. CDR3 length equals 13 residues. CDR3 sequence reads: CASSGQGNQPQHF. Here the CDR3 DNA reads TGTGCCAGCAGTGGACAGGGCAATCAGCCCCAGCATTTT.

This clone was seen a handful of times. This chain joins TRBV4-2 and TRBJ2-1, with 9 positions matching TRBD2. The CDR3 is 19 residues long. J gave up 0 bases and V 0 bases, and 9 bases lay outside the gene matches. From germline, CDR1 is LGHNA and CDR2 YNFKEQ. The CDR3 protein is CASSQDASGTDSSYNEQFF. The CDR3 nucleotides read TGTGCCAGCAGCCAAGATGCTAGCGGGACCGACAGCTCCTACAATGAGCAGTTCTTC.

The rearrangement links TRBV25-1 to TRBJ2-2, with 7 bases fitting TRBD1. CDR1 is MGHDK, CDR2 SYGVNS, per germline. The CDR3 length is 14 residues. Losses at the gene ends were 8 bases for V and 3 bases for J; bases not matched to a gene: 6. CDR3: CASHDRDDTGELFF. CDR3 nucleotides: TGTGCCAGCCACGACAGGGACGACACCGGGGAGCTGTTTTTT.